This T cell receptor beta chain was captured in a study of T cell repertoires in cytomegalovirus infection. General study results and limits: In two of eight donors, the top clonotype was HLA-C-restricted CMV-specific. CMV carriers with the relevant HLA were identified by cumulative public TCR beta family frequency.

TCRdb re-derived calls from the reads in MiXCR, one entry per CDR3 protein. The data contain about 830,000 distinct CDR3 sequences, around a third of them seen just once; the ten biggest clones take up around 11%. Germline loops: CDR1 SGHAT, CDR2 FQNNGV. The CDR3 is 14 amino acids. V was pared by 1 base and J by 3 bases, with 10 bases between. As regards this clonotype: The target antigen is unknown.

Sequencing used cultured CD8+ T cells from PBMCs, obtained from culture after CMV antigen stimulation. This rearrangement joins TRBV11-2 to TRBJ2-7; D gene uncertain. This TCR was recovered from a human donor in good health (CMV status not recorded). Some clones in this sample may be carry-over from other donors' samples. In DNA, the CDR3 is TGTGCCAGCAGCTTAGGAACCGAACTCTACGAGCAGTACGTC. Amino acids: CASSLGTELYEQYV.